This TCR beta chain was identified during a study of CD8 T cells in ankylosing spondylitis. Study observations and caveats: The clones that were linked to disease were reported to be significantly enriched in matched synovial fluid samples from ankylosing spondylitis patients. Ankylosing spondylitis blood seemed to carry a telltale TCR beta motif made of eight highly homologous variants. Disease-linked clones proved CD8+ and comparatively uncommon in peripheral blood.

V was clipped by 7 bases and J by 12 bases; unmatched bases: 15. The CDR3 covers 14 residues. Germline V gene sequence: CDR1 SQVTM, CDR2 ANQGSEA. TCR beta libraries were made by quantitative 5'-RACE with molecular barcodes. TCRdb used MiXCR to reprocess the 5' RACE reads, holding one entry per CDR3 protein. This sample has around 150,000 distinct CDR3 sequences, with around 32% found just once. This clonotype was detected a few times. The antigen remains unidentified. This clonotype originated in a male donor with ankylosing spondylitis. The chain uses TRBV29-1 and TRBJ2-1; TRBD2 matches 10 bases. The source material was synovial fluid, either unsorted or a sorted T cell fraction (not recorded which). The CDR3 reads CSGGGTSASQGQFF. The CDR3 coding sequence is TGCAGCGGGGGGGGGACTAGCGCTTCCCAGGGGCAGTTCTTC.